The rows below give T cell receptor beta chains drawn from one sample of a study of technical replicates of blood from a handful of donors. Measured with immunoSEQ multiplex PCR; TCRdb has only the in-frame clones, and not every one. This sample has 55,000 to 75,000 clones, with about 95% found just once. What was sequenced was PBMCs. The source is a human donor in good health. Some clones in this sample may be carry-over from other donors' samples. Both conserved end residues are part of each CDR3. D genes are given only for firm matches.

V gene: TRBV2
D gene: TRBD2
J gene: TRBJ2-7
CDR3 protein: CASRGLDSEQYF
CDR3 DNA: TGTGCCAGCAGGGGACTAGATAGCGAGCAGTACTTC

V gene: TRBV6-5
D gene: TRBD1
J gene: TRBJ1-2
CDR3 protein: CASSYGTGGGGYTF
CDR3 DNA: TGTGCCAGCAGTTATGGGACAGGGGGCGGTGGCTACACCTTC

V gene: TRBV9
D gene: -
J gene: TRBJ1-6
CDR3 protein: CASSRDSYSYNSPLHF
CDR3 DNA: TGTGCCAGCAGCAGAGACAGTTACTCCTATAATTCACCCCTCCACTTT

V gene: TRBV19
D gene: -
J gene: TRBJ1-3
CDR3 protein: CASSIAGGSGNTIYF
CDR3 DNA: TGTGCCAGTAGTATAGCCGGGGGCTCTGGAAACACCATATATTTT

V gene: TRBV18
D gene: TRBD1
J gene: TRBJ1-2
CDR3 protein: CASSNFRDRGLNTF
CDR3 DNA: TGTGCCAGCTCAAACTTCCGGGACAGGGGGCTAAACACCTTC

V gene: TRBV7-2
D gene: -
J gene: TRBJ2-7
CDR3 protein: CASSWTGTFDYGQYF
CDR3 DNA: TGTGCCAGCAGCTGGACCGGGACTTTCGACTACGGGCAGTACTTC

V gene: TRBV4-3
D gene: TRBD2
J gene: TRBJ2-1
CDR3 protein: CASSQEGAGGLYEQFF
CDR3 DNA: TGCGCCAGCAGCCAAGAGGGAGCGGGGGGGTTATATGAGCAGTTCTTC

V gene: TRBV6-6
D gene: TRBD1
J gene: TRBJ2-7
CDR3 protein: CASTTRQGASYEQYF
CDR3 DNA: TGTGCCAGCACCACCAGGCAGGGGGCATCCTACGAGCAGTACTTC

V gene: TRBV6-6
D gene: TRBD1
J gene: TRBJ1-2
CDR3 protein: CASSDTGVNYGYTF
CDR3 DNA: TGTGCCAGCAGTGACACAGGGGTTAACTATGGCTACACCTTC

V gene: TRBV9
D gene: TRBD2
J gene: TRBJ2-5
CDR3 protein: CASSNLAGGRQETQYF
CDR3 DNA: TGTGCCAGCAGCAACCTAGCGGGGGGGCGGCAAGAGACCCAGTACTTC

V gene: TRBV2
D gene: -
J gene: TRBJ1-5
CDR3 protein: CASKEASVGPQHF
CDR3 DNA: TGTGCCAGCAAGGAGGCCTCCGTTGGGCCCCAGCATTTT

V gene: TRBV5-1
D gene: TRBD2
J gene: TRBJ2-3
CDR3 protein: CASSIRLAASTDTQYF
CDR3 DNA: TGCGCCAGCAGCATCCGGCTAGCGGCTAGCACAGATACGCAGTATTTT

V gene: TRBV18
D gene: TRBD2
J gene: TRBJ2-4
CDR3 protein: CASSPRLAGDGRGNIQYF
CDR3 DNA: TGTGCCAGCTCACCACGACTAGCGGGAGATGGCCGGGGAAACATTCAGTACTTC

V gene: TRBV11-2
D gene: -
J gene: TRBJ1-1
CDR3 protein: CASSDTGARGGAFF
CDR3 DNA: TGTGCCAGCAGCGATACCGGGGCTCGGGGGGGAGCTTTCTTT

V gene: TRBV2
D gene: -
J gene: TRBJ1-1
CDR3 protein: CASSEQGPSYTEAFF
CDR3 DNA: TGTGCCAGCAGTGAACAGGGGCCTTCGTACACTGAAGCTTTCTTT

V gene: TRBV4-1
D gene: TRBD2
J gene: TRBJ2-7
CDR3 protein: CASSQASGGVYEQYF
CDR3 DNA: TGCGCCAGCAGCCAAGCTAGCGGGGGGGTATACGAGCAGTACTTC

V gene: TRBV7-3
D gene: TRBD1
J gene: TRBJ1-2
CDR3 protein: CASSLTWRDSPTF
CDR3 DNA: TGTGCCAGCAGCTTAACCTGGAGGGACAGCCCTACCTTC